This is a list of T cell receptor beta chains from one sample in a study of graft-versus-host responses after intestinal transplantation. Their antigens are not known. Repertoires were generated with immunoSEQ multiplex PCR, while TCRdb's copy carries only in-frame clones and drops some. Of 85,000 to 130,000 clones in the sample, roughly 84% were seen once. Specimen: unstimulated CD4+ T cells sorted from spleen or lymph node cells, collected before intestinal transplant. These receptors were taken from a human donor who received an intestinal transplant. The CDR3 runs from the conserved cysteine through the conserved F or W. A D gene is named only where the DNA matches it firmly. Expanded clones get a size class; other rows say once, few or many, or leave the size out.

abundance,j_gene,d_gene,v_gene,CDR3nt,CDR3aa
few,TRBJ1-1,TRBD1,TRBV4-1,TGCGCCAGCAGCCGTACGGGACAGCGGAACACTGAAGCTTTCTTT,CASSRTGQRNTEAFF
.,TRBJ2-2,TRBD1,TRBV6-6,TGTGCCAGCATGCCCAGACAGGGGAACACCGGGGAGCTGTTTTTT,CASMPRQGNTGELFF
.,TRBJ1-2,TRBD1,TRBV6-5,TGTGCCAGCAGCGGGACGGAACAGGGGACGGGTGGCTACACCTTC,CASSGTEQGTGGYTF
.,TRBJ2-7,.,TRBV10-1,TGCGCCAGCAGTGTTTCAGGCCGAACCTACGAGCAGTACTTC,CASSVSGRTYEQYF
.,TRBJ2-3,TRBD2,TRBV6-1,TGTGCCAGCAGTACACTAGCGGGAGTCACAGATACGCAGTATTTT,CASSTLAGVTDTQYF
.,TRBJ1-1,.,TRBV6-1,TGTGCCAGCAGACTCGAGGGGAGGAACACTGAAGCTTTCTTT,CASRLEGRNTEAFF
.,TRBJ1-5,.,TRBV6-1,TGTGCCAGCAGTGAGGACGGGGGATTGGCGGCCCAGCATTTT,CASSEDGGLAAQHF
.,TRBJ2-5,.,TRBV5-6,TGTGCCAGCAGCTTGGATGCAGGGTCAGAGACCCAGTACTTC,CASSLDAGSETQYF
.,TRBJ1-2,.,TRBV5-4,TGTGCCAGCAGCTTGAACGCTAACTATGGCTACACCTTC,CASSLNANYGYTF
.,TRBJ1-3,.,TRBV5-1,TGCGCCAGCAGCTTGACAGTTCAATTCTCCGGAAACACCATATATTTT,CASSLTVQFSGNTIYF